This record covers a single T cell receptor (beta chain). The specificity of this receptor is unknown. Base-call qualities are not available, and no considerably larger clone is one nucleotide away. RNA was isolated from bulk unsorted tissue, and RNA quality was assessed with a NanoDrop ND-1000 and an Agilent 2100. Donors were newly diagnosed lung cancer patients admitted for thoracic surgery in China between August and November 2014, without prior chemotherapy. The study excluded patients who had received radiotherapy or chemotherapy before or who had another cancer at the same time. Surgical tissue pieces of roughly 1-2.2 cm3 were preserved in RNAlater solution and were kept at -80 degrees C until use. The library was obtained by multiplex PCR. The sequencer was an Illumina HiSeq 2500. TCRbeta libraries were constructed through three rounds of nested PCR with primers (Table S4) according to protocols modified from ARM-PCR. PCR products of 200-500 bp were gel-excised and purified with the QIAquick gel extraction kit before sequencing. The original pipeline was this. Trimmomatic was used to clean the reads, FLASH was used to merge the reads into complete CDR3 sequences, and MiTCR was used to assign the reads to V(D)J germline segments. Clonal diversity was calculated as the inverse Simpson's index using VDJtools. A read counted as productive if the sequence was in-frame and lacked a premature stop codon. In TCRdb, the public reads were trimmed at Q25 with fastp and aligned with MiXCR, with productive beta chains retained. For every CDR3 protein sequence, its rows merge into one entry that carries the most common genes and DNA. These V and J calls originate from TCRdb's pipeline instead of the authors' own analysis. The sample has roughly 76,000 distinct CDR3 sequences on record, less than 75% of them singletons. The ten largest clones represent around 12% of the sample.

V drops 9 bases and J drops 12 bases, leaving 17 bases in between. CDR1 is given as MNHNY and CDR2 as SVGAGI, both from the germline V gene (reference sequence). Reading from cysteine to phenylalanine, the CDR3 counts 11 amino acids. The read is trimmed to its CDR3 DNA, 33 bases read in frame from base 1. The sample comes from a study of tumor and adjacent non-tumor tissue in lung cancer (dated by TCRdb to about 2018). Regarding the complete study: Patients with adenocarcinoma (approximately 13), squamous cell carcinoma (2) and small cell lung cancer (1) were included in the cohort. The roughly 15 patients were aged roughly 31 to 80 years, included ten or so men and 5 women, and had TNM stage I to III disease. Using bulk TCRbeta repertoires from over 14 lung cancer patients, the study set lung tumor tissue side by side with matched distant non-tumor lung tissue. For each patient, one tumor sample and one normal lung sample were taken, giving thirty paired specimens that underwent TCRbeta CDR3 sequencing. Sequencing generated a total of 125,075,908 productive TCRbeta reads, averaging around 4.2 million reads per sample.

Study-wide conclusions, independent of this receptor: TCR diversity (inverse Simpson) was significantly higher in tumor than in normal lung tissue (approximately 400 vs 170, P = 0.0075, Mann-Whitney U test). Only roughly 15 patients were in the cohort, and the authors stated that larger samples and more detailed clinical data are needed. TCR diversity was significantly higher in younger patients, and greater tumor TCR diversity was associated with shorter overall survival and shorter disease-free survival. The sequencing platform is not named in the methods, and unique molecular identifiers are not mentioned. Because peripheral blood was not sequenced, the blood TCRbeta repertoires of the lung cancer patients in the study went unexamined. The top 100 clones made up a significantly larger cumulative share of the repertoire in normal lung than in tumor tissue.

Sequenced sample: lung tumor tissue. The rearrangement combines TRBV6-6 with TRBJ1-1, with a tentative D gene TRBD1 over 5 matching bases. The TCR sequence derives from a woman in her seventies with non-small cell lung cancer. The CDR3 sequence is CASATDTETFF. Here is the DNA: TGTGCCAGTGCGACAGACACTGAGACTTTCTTT.